Following are 19 T cell receptor beta chains from one sample sequenced in a study of CD8 T cells in ankylosing spondylitis. The study, taken as a whole, reports: Characteristic, it appeared, of ankylosing spondylitis blood was a TCR beta motif of seven or eight highly homologous variants.

Each CDR3 protein is one row after TCRdb ran MiXCR on the 5' RACE reads. The sample has 350,000 to 550,000 distinct CDR3 sequences, 25% to 30% seen once. Antigen specificity for these receptors is unknown. The sequencing sample was made of blood, either unsorted or a sorted T cell fraction (not recorded which). Source of these receptors: a male donor with ankylosing spondylitis.

This rearrangement joins TRBV6-5 to TRBJ2-6, with TRBD1 matching over 7 bases. Germline V gene data show CDR1 as MNHEY and CDR2 as SVGAGI. This CDR3 contains 17 residues. Trimming removed 4 bases from V and 1 base from J; junction bases left unmatched: 7. The chain's CDR3 is CASSSTGASSGANVLTF. Here the CDR3 DNA reads TGTGCCAGCAGTTCCACAGGGGCGAGTTCTGGGGCCAACGTCCTGACTTTC.

In this sample, this clonotype turned up a few times. The CDR3 nucleotides are TGCGCCAGCAGCGCGGACGGCTCCTACAATGAGCAGTTCTTC. Translating gives CASSADGSYNEQFF. The chain carries TRBV10-1 and TRBJ2-1; D is uncertain. Trimming stripped 6 bases from V and 0 bases from J, with 9 bases between. Looked up from germline, CDR1 is WNHNN and CDR2 is SYGVQD (reference sequence). This CDR3 spans 14 amino acids.

J is TRBJ2-5 and V is TRBV11-2; perhaps TRBD1 as D (5 bases). V was cut by 0 bases and J by 4 bases, with 9 bases left in between. The CDR3 covers 14 residues. CDR1 is SGHAT, CDR2 FQNNGV, per germline. The CDR3 protein is CASSLDFRAETQYF. The CDR3 DNA is TGTGCCAGCAGCTTAGATTTCAGGGCAGAGACCCAGTACTTC. The entire variable domain, with the rest obtained from reference TRBV11-2 and TRBJ2-5, is as follows: EAGVAQSPRYKIIEKRQSVAFWCNPISGHATLYWYQQILGQGPKLLIQFQNNGVVDDSQLPKDRFSAERLKGVDSTLKIQPAKLEDSAVYLCASSLDFRAETQYFGPGTRLLVL.

This clonotype was observed a few times. The V call is TRBV7-2, the J call TRBJ2-1; D is perhaps TRBD2 (6 bases). The length of the CDR3 is 16 residues. The germline V gene encodes CDR1 SGHTA and CDR2 FQGNSA. Trimming took 1 base from V and 5 from J, leaving 15 bases between them. DNA for the CDR3: TGTGCCAGCAGCTTAGGTAGCGGACCCCCGGACAATGAGCAGTTCTTC. Its translation is CASSLGSGPPDNEQFF.

This clonotype came up a few times. V gene TRBV5-1 combines with J gene TRBJ1-1, with 9 positions matching TRBD1. Germline V lookup: CDR1 SGHRS, CDR2 YFSETQ. The CDR3 extends over 16 amino acids. V lost 4 bases and J lost 0; bases outside the gene matches: 7. The CDR3 nucleotides read TGCGCCAGCAGCCTCCGACAGGGGGGATTGAACACTGAAGCTTTCTTT. Amino acids: CASSLRQGGLNTEAFF.

This clonotype was observed a handful of times. The chain employs TRBV28 and TRBJ2-1; D uncertain. The V end was cut by 6 bases, the J end by 2 bases, with 5 bases between. The CDR3 contains 12 residues. In germline, CDR1 is MDHEN, CDR2 SYDVKM. The CDR3: CASRHTYNEQFF. The CDR3 DNA reads as TGTGCCAGCAGGCATACCTACAATGAGCAGTTCTTC.

This sequence joins TRBV7-2 and TRBJ2-7; D is possibly TRBD1 (6 bases). Trimming took off 4 bases at V and 0 bases at J, with 7 bases between the two ends. Germline assignment: CDR1 SGHTA and CDR2 FQGNSA. The CDR3 runs 13 residues. The CDR3 spells CASSSDSSYEQYV. The CDR3 bases are TGTGCCAGCAGCTCGGACAGCTCCTACGAGCAGTACGTC.

The chain employs TRBV12-3 or TRBV12-4 and TRBJ2-3, with 7 bases fitting TRBD2. This CDR3 is built from 13 residues. V gave up 1 base and J gave up 10 bases; unmatched junction bases: 5. CDR3 in DNA: TGTGCCAGCAGTTTAGGGAGCGGGACGGCGCAGTATTTT. This codes for CASSLGSGTAQYF.

This clonotype was detected a few times. The chain links TRBV6-5 to TRBJ2-7; TRBD2 agrees at 7 bases. CDR3 size: 16 residues. J was trimmed by 0 bases and V by 3 bases; bases with no gene match: 8. Germline CDR1 reads MNHEY; CDR2 reads SVGAGI. The CDR3 spells CASSYPRGGISYEQYF. The CDR3 nucleotides read TGTGCCAGCAGTTATCCGCGCGGGGGAATCTCCTACGAGCAGTACTTC.

The CDR3 loop is CASSQVLSSSYNEQFF. The CDR3 DNA follows: TGTGCCAGCAGCCAAGTTCTCTCGAGCTCCTACAATGAGCAGTTCTTC. The gene calls are TRBV4-2 and TRBJ2-1; D is uncertain. CDR1 is LGHNA and CDR2 is YNFKEQ in the germline V gene. This CDR3 has 16 residues. Trimming shortened V by 1 base and J by 0 bases, and 10 bases separated the two germline ends.

The chain couples TRBV7-2 to TRBJ1-5; D ambiguous. Germline V lookup: CDR1 SGHTA, CDR2 FQGNSA. Trimming pared 1 base from V and 0 bases from J, leaving 13 bases between. This CDR3 contains 17 residues. CDR3 sequence (DNA): TGTGCCAGCAGCTTAGGTGGGTCAAGCCATAGCAATCAGCCCCAGCATTTT. Its translation is CASSLGGSSHSNQPQHF.

The table lists this clonotype with a few counts. The V call is TRBV5-1, the J call TRBJ1-2, with a weak D call TRBD1 (6 bases). This CDR3 comprises 15 residues. The ends were cut back, 3 bases at V and 0 bases at J, with 12 bases in the middle. CDR1 is SGHRS, CDR2 YFSETQ, per germline. The CDR3 DNA sequence: TGCGCCAGCAGCTCGCTACAGGGTGCTAACTATGGCTACACCTTC. It yields the protein CASSSLQGANYGYTF.

This chain links TRBV27 with TRBJ2-7, with D maybe TRBD2 (6 bases). The CDR3 extends over 11 amino acids. Germline V gives CDR1 MNHEY, CDR2 SMNVEV (reference sequence). V was clipped by 8 bases and J by 3 bases, with 8 bases between them. CDR3 nucleotides: TGTGCCAGCGGGAGGAACTACGAGCAGTACTTC. This encodes CASGRNYEQYF.

The V and J genes are TRBV4-2 and TRBJ2-7, with 13 bases that match TRBD2. The length of the CDR3 is 16 residues. Germline-derived CDR1 and CDR2 are LGHNA and YNFKEQ. The ends lost 1 base at V and 5 bases at J; junction bases unmatched: 5. CDR3 DNA sequence: TGTGCCAGCAGCCAAGTATACGGGACTAGCGGGAACGAGCAGTACTTC. Its translation is CASSQVYGTSGNEQYF.

This clonotype has just a few counts. The genes are TRBV12-3 or TRBV12-4 and TRBJ2-3; D gene unclear. The CDR3 runs to 14 residues. The V end was cut by 4 bases, the J end by 1 base, with 9 bases between. CDR3 protein: CASSWTRGTDTQYF. For the CDR3, the DNA is TGTGCCAGCAGTTGGACCCGAGGCACAGATACGCAGTATTTT.

The V and J genes are TRBV30 and TRBJ2-5, with D hard to call. Germline lookup yields CDR1 GTSNPN and CDR2 SVGIG (reference sequence). Trimming pared 1 base from V and 0 bases from J, leaving 9 bases between. The CDR3 covers 14 residues. This CDR3 reads CAWSAGRNQETQYF. The DNA for the CDR3 is TGTGCCTGGAGTGCTGGACGGAACCAAGAGACCCAGTACTTC.

The chain recombines TRBV5-4 with TRBJ2-1; 7 bases are a match to TRBD2. After removal of 0 bases from V and 7 bases from J, the junction contained 7 bases not matched to a gene. The V gene's germline CDR1 is SGHNT and CDR2 YYREEE (reference sequence). The CDR3 sequence is 15 residues long. DNA for the CDR3: TGTGCCAGCAGCTTGGACGGGAGGAGTGGAAATGAGCAGTTCTTC. It codes for CASSLDGRSGNEQFF.

This clonotype was recorded at least ten times. The rearrangement joins TRBV4-1 to TRBJ2-3; D call uncertain. Per germline, CDR1 MGHRA and CDR2 YSYEKL. V lost 2 bases and J lost 2, with 11 bases in between. CDR3 size: 15 residues. CDR3 protein: CASSQLDGNTDTQYF. CDR3 sequence (DNA): TGCGCCAGCAGCCAACTCGACGGAAACACAGATACGCAGTATTTT.

This sequence joins TRBV7-2 and TRBJ2-2; D may match TRBD1 or TRBD2 (6 bases each). The ends were cut back, 4 bases at V and 1 base at J, with 16 bases in the middle. This CDR3 contains 17 residues. CDR1 and CDR2 from the germline V gene are SGHTA and FQGNSA. CDR3 DNA: TGTGCCAGCAGCTCGCCAAAAGGGGGAGGGAACACCGGGGAGCTGTTTTTT. It specifies CASSSPKGGGNTGELFF.